Shown below are 24 T cell receptor beta chains from a single sample sequenced in a study of blood T cell repertoires in COVID-19. Some clones are missing from TCRdb's copy, which holds only in-frame ones; the method was immunoSEQ multiplex PCR. Of over 100,000 clones listed, approximately 86% are singletons. Sequencing used peripheral blood. Source of these receptors: a woman in her 70s with COVID-19, enrolled during active disease.

The J gene is TRBJ1-2, the V gene TRBV28; the D is unclear. The CDR3 consists of 14 residues. V gave up 5 bases and J gave up 1 base, with 11 bases separating them. Germline CDR1 MDHEN, CDR2 SYDVKM. The chain's CDR3 is CASSLNTGNYGYTF. As DNA, the CDR3 is TGTGCCAGCAGTCTAAACACGGGTAACTATGGCTACACCTTC.

This clone was observed a few times. This chain joins TRBV28 and TRBJ2-4, with 7 bases aligning to TRBD1. The CDR3 is made up of 14 amino acids. V lost 4 bases to trimming and J lost 7 bases; unmatched junction nucleotides: 7. Germline loops: CDR1 MDHEN, CDR2 SYDVKM. CDR3 region: CASSSGQLGNIQYF. CDR3 coding DNA: TGTGCCAGCAGTTCGGGACAGCTGGGGAACATTCAGTACTTC.

The chain couples TRBV19 to TRBJ2-1; 7 bases align to TRBD1. With V trimmed by 5 bases and J by 4 bases, 5 bases remained unmatched. CDR1 LNHDA and CDR2 SQIVND come from the germline V gene (reference sequence). The CDR3 is 14 amino acids. CDR3 loop: CASSGGRGYNEQFF. In nucleotides, the CDR3 is TGTGCCAGTAGTGGGGGCAGGGGGTACAATGAGCAGTTCTTC.

CDR3 in amino acids: CASSGGTKQETQYF. CDR3 coding DNA: TGCGCCAGCAGCGGCGGGACTAAACAAGAGACCCAGTACTTC. The gene calls are TRBV5-1 and TRBJ2-5; TRBD2 agrees at 7 bases. The germline V gene has CDR1 SGHRS and CDR2 YFSETQ. Trimming at V came to 4 bases and at J to 2 bases, leaving 5 bases not matched to a gene. The CDR3 is 14 residues long.

This clone was observed a few times. The chain carries TRBV7-9 and TRBJ1-2, with D possibly matching TRBD1 (6 bases). Germline V lookup: CDR1 SEHNR, CDR2 FQNEAQ (reference sequence). Trimming left V 2 bases short and J 2 bases short, with 12 bases between. The CDR3 contains 15 residues. The CDR3 protein is CASSLPGDVNYGYTF. In DNA form, the CDR3 reads TGTGCCAGCAGCTTACCAGGGGACGTAAACTATGGCTACACCTTC.

The CDR3 DNA sequence: TGTGCCAGCAGCCTTGGGGGGAACGGTAATGAAAAACTGTTTTTT. Encoded protein: CASSLGGNGNEKLFF. V is TRBV5-4 and J is TRBJ1-4; possibly TRBD1 for D (5 bases). This CDR3 spans 15 amino acids. Germline V lookup: CDR1 SGHNT, CDR2 YYREEE (reference sequence). The V end was cut by 4 bases, the J end by 4 bases, with 14 bases between.

The chain carries TRBV5-4 and TRBJ1-1; D may be TRBD1 (5 bases). Trimming cost V 2 bases and J 0 bases, with 8 bases left between them. The germline V gene has CDR1 SGHNT and CDR2 YYREEE (reference sequence). The CDR3 loop spans 14 amino acids. In DNA form, the CDR3 reads TGTGCCAGCAGCTTATGGGGCATGAACACTGAAGCTTTCTTT. Protein: CASSLWGMNTEAFF.

The count of this clone is one. J is TRBJ2-5 and V is TRBV5-1; D may be TRBD2 (5 bases). With 5 bases removed from V and 2 bases from J, the gap between germline ends came to 16 bases. The CDR3 runs to 15 residues. Looked up from germline, CDR1 is SGHRS and CDR2 is YFSETQ. The CDR3 DNA sequence: TGCGCCAGCAGTATTTGGCCCCGGAGGCAAGAGACCCAGTACTTC. Translated: CASSIWPRRQETQYF.

The V call is TRBV29-1, the J call TRBJ1-2; D unclear. With 6 bases removed from V and 9 bases from J, the gap between germline ends came to 14 bases. Looked up from germline, CDR1 is SQVTM and CDR2 is ANQGSEA. The CDR3 extends over 11 amino acids. The CDR3 reads CSVQFSGRYTF. The DNA of the CDR3 is TGCAGCGTCCAATTTTCTGGGCGCTACACCTTC.

This clone appeared a single time. This chain joins TRBV6-2 or TRBV6-3 and TRBJ2-5, with 8 bases aligning to TRBD2. Germline V lookup: CDR1 MNHEY, CDR2 SVGEGT. The ends lost 1 base at V and 0 bases at J; junction bases unmatched: 4. This CDR3 comprises 16 residues. The CDR3 spells CASSYWAGGNQETQYF. The DNA of the CDR3 is TGTGCCAGCAGTTACTGGGCGGGGGGCAACCAAGAGACCCAGTACTTC.

The chain recombines TRBV6-1 with TRBJ2-7, with TRBD1 as a possible D gene (5 bases). CDR3 size: 17 residues. The V and J ends lost 4 bases and 7 bases respectively, with 26 bases between them. Germline assignment: CDR1 MNHNS and CDR2 SASEGT. CDR3 nucleotide sequence: TGTGCCAGCAGTGCATCCTCAGTCAGACAGACCGGAAAGGAGCAGTACTTC. It specifies CASSASSVRQTGKEQYF.

V gene TRBV10-1 combines with J gene TRBJ2-1; D call uncertain. Germline V gene lookup returns CDR1 WNHNN and CDR2 SYGVQD (reference sequence). CDR3 length equals 14 residues. The V end lost 6 bases, the J end lost 5 bases, and 14 bases lay between the germline ends. This chain's CDR3 is CASSGELSDNEQFF. The CDR3 DNA reads TGCGCCAGCAGCGGTGAACTATCTGACAATGAGCAGTTCTTC.

The chain combines TRBV27 with TRBJ2-1; D is unresolved. Trimming shortened V by 6 bases and J by 0 bases, and 12 bases separated the two germline ends. There are 15 residues in the CDR3. CDR1 and CDR2 from the germline V gene are MNHEY and SMNVEV (reference sequence). The CDR3 DNA sequence: TGTGCCAGCAGCCGAGACCGGAGCTCCTACAATGAGCAGTTCTTC. This translates into CASSRDRSSYNEQFF.

The chain is built from TRBV12-3 or TRBV12-4 and TRBJ2-5; weak D call: TRBD1 (6 bases). V was pared by 1 base and J by 5 bases, with 8 bases between. This CDR3 has 13 residues. The CDR3 nucleotides read TGTGCCAGCAGTTTAGACCAGGGGGAGACCCAGTACTTC. Amino acids: CASSLDQGETQYF.

Notes on this clone: This specimen includes other DNA sequences encoding the same CDR3. The chain couples TRBV3-1 (or the pseudogene TRBV3-2) to TRBJ1-1, with D hard to call. Trimming shortened V by 1 base and J by 2 bases, and 8 bases separated the two germline ends. The germline gives CDR1 LGHDT, CDR2 YNNKEL (reference sequence). This CDR3 spans 14 amino acids. As DNA, the CDR3 is TGTGCCAGCAGCCAAGGCACGGGAAACACTGAAGCTTTCTTT. Translated, it gives CASSQGTGNTEAFF.

This chain joins TRBV11-3 and TRBJ2-7; a possible D gene is TRBD1 (7 bases). Trimming removed 1 base from V and 3 bases from J, with 16 bases in between. CDR3 length: 16 amino acids. Per the germline V gene, CDR1 is SGHNT and CDR2 is YENEEA. For the CDR3, the DNA is TGTGCCAGCAGCTTAGTAGGTGGCAGGGGGGACTACGAGCAGTACTTC. Translation: CASSLVGGRGDYEQYF.

V usage is TRBV28 and J usage is TRBJ1-5, with D perhaps matching TRBD1 (6 bases). CDR1 and CDR2 from the germline V gene are MDHEN and SYDVKM. V lost 6 bases, J lost 3 bases, and 12 bases lay in between. There are 14 residues in the CDR3. CDR3: CASRPAGVNQPQHF. The CDR3 DNA reads as TGTGCCAGCAGGCCGGCAGGGGTCAATCAGCCCCAGCATTTT.

V and J are TRBV14 and TRBJ2-2, with a tentative D call TRBD1 (6 bases). V lost 2 bases and J 5 bases, leaving 9 bases between the germline ends. Germline CDR1 and CDR2: SGHDN and FVKESK. The CDR3 extends over 14 amino acids. The CDR3 coding sequence is TGTGCCAGCAGCCAAAGACAGGTTACCGGGGAGCTGTTTTTT. Its translation: CASSQRQVTGELFF.

This clone was picked up a small number of times. CDR3 sequence reads: CASKRGQGVSQPQHF. The DNA for the CDR3 is TGTGCCAGCAAGCGCGGACAGGGGGTGAGTCAGCCCCAGCATTTT. The chain recombines TRBV6-5 with TRBJ1-5; 10 bases match TRBD1. The CDR3 contains 15 residues. Germline trimming cut 7 bases from V and 6 bases from J; bases unmatched to any gene: 9. In germline, CDR1 is MNHEY, CDR2 SVGAGI.

The chain recombines TRBV20-1 with TRBJ1-1; D is ambiguous. From germline, CDR1 is DFQATT and CDR2 SNEGSKA (reference sequence). Trimming left V 5 bases short and J 0 bases short, with 4 bases between. The CDR3 totals 11 residues. The CDR3 DNA sequence: TGCAGTGCTTTAGTGAACACTGAAGCTTTCTTT. Translation gives CSALVNTEAFF.

This chain uses TRBV28 with TRBJ2-2; 8 bases map to TRBD1. The CDR3 extends over 16 amino acids. Germline V gene data show CDR1 as MDHEN and CDR2 as SYDVKM. V shed 4 bases, J shed 5 bases, and the junction held 9 bases outside the gene matches. The DNA of the CDR3 is TGTGCCAGCAGTTCACCTCGACGACAGGGGACCGGGGAGCTGTTTTTT. Translation: CASSSPRRQGTGELFF.

The rearrangement links TRBV5-6 to TRBJ1-2, with TRBD1 as a possible D gene (6 bases). The V gene's germline CDR1 is SGHDT and CDR2 YYEEEE. Trimming left V 1 base short and J 11 bases short, with 21 bases between. This CDR3 has 15 amino acids. The CDR3 bases are TGTGCCAGCAGCTTGTGGGGGAGACAGGCCCAACATTACACCTTC. Translation: CASSLWGRQAQHYTF. The full variable domain, completed using reference TRBV5-6 and TRBJ1-2, is DAGVTQSPTHLIKTRGQQVTLRCSPKSGHDTVSWYQQALGQGPQFIFQYYEEEERQRGNFPDRFSGHQFPNYSSELNVNALLLGDSALYLCASSLWGRQAQHYTFGSGTRLTVV.

The chain recombines TRBV10-2 with TRBJ2-7; 11 positions match TRBD2. The V gene's germline CDR1 is WSHSY and CDR2 SAAADI. J was trimmed by 3 bases and V by 3 bases; bases with no gene match: 1. This CDR3 spans 14 amino acids. Here the CDR3 reads CASSDSGGVYEQYF. Written as DNA, the CDR3 is TGCGCCAGCAGTGATAGCGGGGGGGTCTACGAGCAGTACTTC.

The rearrangement joins TRBV10-2 to TRBJ2-4; 8 bases are a match to TRBD1. After removal of 5 bases from V and 0 bases from J, the junction contained 15 bases not matched to a gene. The length of the CDR3 is 19 residues. The germline gives CDR1 WSHSY, CDR2 SAAADI. In nucleotides, the CDR3 is TGCGCCAGCAGTAATCGGACAGGGTCCGTCAAACTAGCCAAAAACATTCAGTACTTC. Translation gives CASSNRTGSVKLAKNIQYF.